This record covers a single T cell receptor (beta chain). The data originate from a study of T cells after yellow fever vaccination. 5'RACE template switching generated TCR cDNA, adding a universal primer site and UMIs. TCRdb reprocessed the 5' RACE reads with MiXCR, giving one entry per CDR3 protein. Altogether around 260,000 distinct CDR3 sequences are present, around 4.9% being singletons, with the ten largest covering roughly 3%. The trim removed 4 bases at V and 3 bases at J, leaving 4 bases unmatched. There are 17 residues in the CDR3. The specimen comprised CD4+ T cells sorted from PBMCs, sampled on the day of the yellow fever booster vaccination. The receptor's source is a man younger than 35 who received the YFV17D yellow fever vaccine. The chain uses TRBV12-3 or TRBV12-4 and TRBJ2-2, with 14 bases lining up with TRBD2. CDR3 protein: CASSSTSGGAYTGELFF. The CDR3 region has the DNA TGTGCCAGCAGTTCGACTAGCGGGGGGGCTTACACCGGGGAGCTGTTTTTT.